The T cell receptor beta chain described here comes from a study of T cell responses to AZD1222 COVID-19 vaccine. Only in-frame clones appear in the TCRdb table, and some are missing; sequencing was by immunoSEQ multiplex PCR. The table has around 170,000 clones, approximately 89% seen once. The CDR3 length is 19 residues. The junction had 13 bases not matched to a gene; V was cut back by 1 base and J by 1 base. Germline values: CDR1 SGHNT, CDR2 YENEEA. The receptor was isolated from an adult in good health. This chain connects TRBV11-3 to TRBJ2-1, with 7 bases lining up with TRBD2. Sample: peripheral blood, taken on day 0 of AZD1222 vaccination. Here the CDR3 DNA reads TGTGCCAGCAGCTTAGGGACTCGGGGGACGGGAGGATCCTACAATGAGCAGTTCTTC. Translating gives CASSLGTRGTGGSYNEQFF.